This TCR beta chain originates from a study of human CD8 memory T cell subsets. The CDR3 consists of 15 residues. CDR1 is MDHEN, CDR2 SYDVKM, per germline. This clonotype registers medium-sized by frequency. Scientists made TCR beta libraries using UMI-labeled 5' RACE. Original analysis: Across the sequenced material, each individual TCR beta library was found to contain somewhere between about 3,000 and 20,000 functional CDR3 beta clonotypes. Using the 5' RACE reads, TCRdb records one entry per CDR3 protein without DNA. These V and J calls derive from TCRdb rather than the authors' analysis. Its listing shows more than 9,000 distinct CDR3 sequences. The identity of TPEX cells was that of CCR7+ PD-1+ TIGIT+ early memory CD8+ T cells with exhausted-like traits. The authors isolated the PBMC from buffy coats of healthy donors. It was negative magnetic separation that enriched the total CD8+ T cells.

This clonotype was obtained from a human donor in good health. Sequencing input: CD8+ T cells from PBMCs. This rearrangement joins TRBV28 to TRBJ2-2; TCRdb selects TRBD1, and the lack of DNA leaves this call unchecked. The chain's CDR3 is CASRKTGGAAGELFF.